The 6 T cell receptor beta chains below were found in one sample sequenced in a study of blood T cell repertoires in COVID-19. The data were produced by immunoSEQ multiplex PCR, yet TCRdb's version contains in-frame clones alone and is incomplete. This table holds roughly 80,000 clones, about four fifths found once. The sequenced sample consisted of peripheral blood. The receptors stem from a human donor in a cohort sampled during active COVID-19.

The chain links TRBV21-1 to TRBJ1-5. TRBV21-1 is flagged as a pseudogene. CDR3 length: 17 amino acids. Here the CDR3 reads CASSKGGTPGRDQPQHF. The CDR3, as DNA: TGTGCCAGCAGCAAAGGGGGGACTCCGGGAAGAGATCAGCCCCAGCATTTT.

The chain uses TRBV9 and TRBJ1-5, with TRBD1 as a possible D gene (5 bases). The CDR3 contains 15 residues. The germline V and J ends were trimmed by 2 bases and 3 bases, with 12 bases remaining between them. Per germline, CDR1 SGDLS and CDR2 YYNGEE. The CDR3 spells CASSVGGNINQPQHF. DNA of the CDR3: TGTGCCAGCAGCGTCGGGGGTAATATCAATCAGCCCCAGCATTTT.

V is TRBV19 and J is TRBJ2-4; D is uncertain. Germline assignment: CDR1 LNHDA and CDR2 SQIVND (reference sequence). The V end lost 3 bases, the J end lost 2 bases, and 11 bases lay between the germline ends. This CDR3 has 15 amino acids. The CDR3 DNA reads TGTGCCAGTAGTATCGAAAGCTCTTCCAAAAACATTCAGTACTTC. Translating gives CASSIESSSKNIQYF.

In its sample, this clone was seen once. The chain uses TRBV2 and TRBJ2-5, with TRBD1 matching over 8 bases. V was pared by 8 bases and J by 2 bases, with 7 bases of the junction left unmatched. CDR1 SNHLY and CDR2 FYNNEI come from the germline V gene. This CDR3 is 14 amino acids long. The chain's CDR3 is CASERQGAQETQYF. CDR3 sequence (DNA): TGTGCCAGCGAGCGTCAGGGGGCTCAAGAGACCCAGTACTTC.

J is TRBJ1-1 and V is TRBV20-1, with D tentatively TRBD1 (5 bases). V was clipped by 6 bases and J by 6 bases, with 11 bases between them. CDR1 and CDR2 from the germline V gene are DFQATT and SNEGSKA (reference sequence). The CDR3 spans 11 residues. The CDR3 sequence: CSADGGAEAFF. The CDR3 DNA reads as TGCAGTGCCGATGGGGGGGCTGAAGCTTTCTTT.

The sample holds a few counts of this clone. The chain is built from TRBV5-1 and TRBJ2-7, with D perhaps matching TRBD2 (6 bases). The V gene lost 0 bases and the J gene lost 5 bases, with 15 bases spanning the gap. The germline gives CDR1 SGHRS, CDR2 YFSETQ. The CDR3 length is 15 residues. CDR3 region: CASSLGTIPWDEQYF. CDR3 sequence (DNA): TGCGCCAGCAGCTTGGGGACTATACCCTGGGACGAGCAGTACTTC.